These 20 T cell receptor beta chains were sequenced from one sample in a study of CD8+CD57+ T cells in acquired aplastic anemia. Both TCR beta VDJ combination and CDR3 sequence profiling were carried out. Genomic DNA was the template for this profiling. TCRdb independently ran MiXCR on the reads; one entry per CDR3 protein. The sample has about 140,000 distinct CDR3 sequences, 41% seen once; the top ten hold 8.4%. Material for sequencing was sorted CD4+, CD8+, or CD8+CD57+ T cells (not recorded which) from PBMCs. The receptors were gathered from a human donor in good health, serving as a control.

Note on this clonotype: A far bigger clonotype differs at one base, so this is likely a read error. A read error is likely, as this CDR3 ends without the conserved phenylalanine or tryptophan. The chain is built from TRBV3-1 and TRBJ1-2; D is perhaps TRBD1 (6 bases). V lost 4 bases and J lost 3, with 9 bases in between. In germline, CDR1 is LGHDT, CDR2 YNNKEL (reference sequence). This CDR3 contains 13 residues. The CDR3 DNA reads as TGTGCCAGCAGCCGAAGGGGGGACTATGGCTACACCCTC. Translating gives CASSRRGDYGYTL.

The CDR3 spells CAISENPGNYGYTF. The CDR3 coding sequence is TGTGCCATCAGTGAGAATCCGGGTAATTATGGCTACACCTTC. The chain is built from TRBV10-3 and TRBJ1-2, with no clear D. V lost 2 bases to trimming and J lost 5 bases, with 12 bases between them. Germline CDR1 is ENHRY and CDR2 is SYGVKD. The CDR3 loop spans 14 amino acids.

This clonotype was counted many times. The rearrangement joins TRBV20-1 to TRBJ1-1; D unresolved. Trimming pared 0 bases from V and 2 bases from J, leaving 13 bases between. Germline-derived CDR1 and CDR2 are DFQATT and SNEGSKA (reference sequence). The CDR3 covers 15 residues. In DNA, the CDR3 is TGCAGTGCTAGAGATCTAGGTCAGGTTAACACTGAAGCTTTCTTT. This gives the protein CSARDLGQVNTEAFF.

This clonotype was seen repeatedly, ten times or more. The V call is TRBV10-3, the J call TRBJ1-2; D not resolved. This CDR3 spans 13 amino acids. Germline V gene sequence: CDR1 ENHRY, CDR2 SYGVKD. The V and J ends lost 0 bases and 8 bases respectively, with 10 bases between them. The CDR3 loop reads CAISESRTGGYTF. Written as DNA, the CDR3 is TGTGCCATCAGTGAGTCAAGGACCGGAGGCTACACCTTC.

This clonotype was seen a handful of times. J is TRBJ2-3 and V is TRBV5-1; weak D call: TRBD2 (5 bases). The V gene's germline CDR1 is SGHRS and CDR2 YFSETQ. The length of the CDR3 is 15 residues. The germline V and J ends were trimmed by 2 bases and 1 base, with 11 bases remaining between them. CDR3 sequence: CASSFRISGTDTQYF. DNA for the CDR3: TGCGCCAGCAGCTTCCGGATTAGCGGCACAGATACGCAGTATTTT.

This clonotype was picked up many times. V is TRBV6-1 and J is TRBJ2-7; D could derive from TRBD1 or TRBD2 (5 bases each). CDR3 size: 16 residues. Germline V lookup: CDR1 MNHNS, CDR2 SASEGT. Trimming shortened V by 8 bases and J by 6 bases, and 26 bases separated the two germline ends. CDR3 amino acids: CASRTRDDSGPAEQYF. The CDR3 DNA reads as TGTGCCAGCCGTACCCGGGACGACTCGGGTCCCGCCGAGCAGTACTTC.

V and J are TRBV7-8 and TRBJ1-2; D possibly corresponds to TRBD1 (5 bases). Per the germline V gene, CDR1 is SGHVS and CDR2 is FQNEAQ. The CDR3 totals 13 residues. Trimming removed 5 bases at V and 2 bases at J, with 9 bases between. Here the CDR3 DNA reads TGTGCCAGCAGCCAGGGCCCGAACTATGGCTACACCTTC. Translating gives CASSQGPNYGYTF.

This clonotype came up once. It may be a read error: a sequence one base away is much more abundant. V usage is TRBV9 and J usage is TRBJ2-2; the D gene is possibly TRBD1 (6 bases). Germline V CDR1 and CDR2: SGDLS, YYNGEE. V was trimmed by 4 bases and J by 0 bases, leaving 16 bases between them. There are 17 residues in the CDR3. DNA for the CDR3: TGTGCCAGCAGCCCTTCCGGGACATCTTCGAACACCGGGGAGCTGTTTTTT. Protein product: CASSPSGTSSNTGELFF. Full variable domain (missing parts from reference TRBV9 and TRBJ2-2): DSGVTQTPKHLITATGQRVTLRCSPRSGDLSVYWYQQSLDQGLQFLIQYYNGEERAKGNILERFSAQQFPDLHSELNLSSLELGDSALYFCASSPSGTSSNTGELFFGEGSRLTVL.

V is TRBV7-3 and J is TRBJ2-3, with a weak D call TRBD2 (5 bases). There are 13 residues in the CDR3. V was pared by 6 bases and J by 4 bases, with 11 bases between. The germline V gene encodes CDR1 SGHTA and CDR2 FQGTGA. CDR3 sequence (DNA): TGTGCCAGCAGTCCTCCGAGGGCAGATACGCAGTATTTT. As protein: CASSPPRADTQYF.

This clonotype was found many times. The V gene is TRBV6-1, the J gene TRBJ1-5; 8 nucleotides line up with TRBD1. CDR3 length: 14 residues. J was trimmed by 4 bases and V by 5 bases; bases with no gene match: 4. Germline V gives CDR1 MNHNS, CDR2 SASEGT. CDR3 residues: CASSKDRENQPQHF. The CDR3 DNA reads TGTGCCAGCAGTAAGGACAGGGAGAATCAGCCCCAGCATTTT.

The chain couples TRBV20-1 to TRBJ2-5; D call uncertain. Germline CDR1 DFQATT, CDR2 SNEGSKA (reference sequence). V shed 4 bases and J shed 4 bases, with 10 bases lying between them. The CDR3 totals 12 residues. The DNA of the CDR3 is TGCAGTGCTAAAGAGATTGGAGAGACCCAGTACTTC. Residues: CSAKEIGETQYF.

The chain links TRBV2 to TRBJ1-2; possible D gene TRBD1, 5 bases. The length of the CDR3 is 12 residues. CDR1 and CDR2 from the germline V gene are SNHLY and FYNNEI. V was pared by 8 bases and J by 1 base, with 8 bases between. CDR3 region: CASVGLNYGYTF. CDR3 DNA: TGTGCCAGCGTGGGACTTAACTATGGCTACACCTTC.

The genes are TRBV30 and TRBJ2-4; weak D call: TRBD2 (6 bases). Germline V gene lookup returns CDR1 GTSNPN and CDR2 SVGIG (reference sequence). V lost 0 bases to trimming and J lost 5 bases, with 14 bases between them. This CDR3 region has 15 residues. CDR3 DNA: TGTGCCTGGAGTGTACGTCTGGGGGGTGAAAACATTCAGTACTTC. This translates into CAWSVRLGGENIQYF.

This chain's CDR3 is CASSESGRATDTQYF. CDR3 in DNA: TGTGCCAGCAGTGAGTCGGGCCGTGCCACAGATACGCAGTATTTT. This chain links TRBV2 with TRBJ2-3; no clear D gene. Germline V CDR1 and CDR2: SNHLY, FYNNEI. This CDR3 contains 15 residues. Deletions cut 3 bases from V and 2 bases from J, with 12 bases between.

The rearrangement links TRBV5-4 to TRBJ1-2; the match to TRBD1 covers 12 bases. From germline, CDR1 is SGHNT and CDR2 YYREEE (reference sequence). After removal of 1 base from V and 7 bases from J, the junction contained 8 bases not matched to a gene. The CDR3 contains 16 residues. The DNA for the CDR3 is TGTGCCAGCAGCTTGAATCCGGGACAGGGGGCGCTTGGCTACACCTTC. Protein sequence: CASSLNPGQGALGYTF.

Concerning this clonotype itself: A much larger clone lies a single base off, so this may be a read error. The rearrangement uses TRBV4-3 and TRBJ2-3; 10 positions match TRBD2. The CDR3 is made up of 16 amino acids. Germline V gene lookup returns CDR1 LGHNA and CDR2 YSLEER. The chain's CDR3 is CASAPPGLASTGTQYF. The DNA for the CDR3 is TGCGCCAGCGCACCTCCGGGACTAGCGAGCACAGGTACGCAGTATTTT.

This clonotype was seen repeatedly, ten times or more. V is TRBV20-1 and J is TRBJ2-1, with D possibly matching TRBD2 (6 bases). Trimming shortened V by 6 bases and J by 6 bases, and 12 bases separated the two germline ends. The germline V gene encodes CDR1 DFQATT and CDR2 SNEGSKA (reference sequence). The CDR3 extends over 12 amino acids. The CDR3 spells CSASSTSNEQFF. The DNA for the CDR3 is TGCAGTGCAAGCTCGACTAGCAATGAGCAGTTCTTC.

Turning to this clonotype: Its ends do not fully match the called genes, so a read error is possible. The chain links TRBV2 to TRBJ1-2; no reliable D call. This CDR3 is built from 14 residues. CDR1 and CDR2 from the germline V gene are SNHLY and FYNNEI. As DNA, the CDR3 is TGTGCCAGCAGCGAAGCCGGTTCGTTTATGGGCTACACCTTC. This codes for CASSEAGSFMGYTF.

This clonotype was picked up one time. V is TRBV7-8 and J is TRBJ2-5; D may be TRBD1 (7 bases). The CDR3 consists of 14 residues. Per germline, CDR1 SGHVS and CDR2 FQNEAQ. V shed 6 bases and J shed 5 bases, with 16 bases lying between them. The CDR3 region is CASSLGTAGETQYF. In nucleotides, the CDR3 is TGTGCCAGCAGTCTCGGGACAGCGGGCGAGACCCAGTACTTC.

This sequence joins TRBV5-1 and TRBJ2-1; D ambiguous. The ends were cut back, 4 bases at V and 5 bases at J, with 7 bases in the middle. There are 12 residues in the CDR3. Germline-derived CDR1 and CDR2 are SGHRS and YFSETQ. The CDR3 DNA follows: TGCGCCAGCAGCAACAGTGACAATGAGCAGTTCTTC. It encodes CASSNSDNEQFF.